A selection of T cell receptor beta chains follows, all from one sample in a study of blood T cell repertoires in COVID-19. The assay was immunoSEQ multiplex PCR, and TCRdb's table has in-frame clones only and misses some. The sample carries a few hundred thousand clones, approximately 80% recorded once. Sequenced: peripheral blood. The receptor source for this set is an elderly woman with acute or convalescent COVID-19. Each CDR3 is given with its conserved first and last residue. A D gene is named only where the DNA matches it firmly. Expanded clones get a size class; other rows say once, few or many, or leave the size out.

d_call,j_call,clone_size,v_call,cdr3_aa,cdr3_nt
.,TRBJ2-1,.,TRBV3-1/TRBV3-2,CASSQDVPSHEQFF,TGTGCCAGCAGCCAAGATGTACCTAGCCATGAGCAGTTCTTC
.,TRBJ2-7,.,TRBV9,CASSARTEEIYEQYF,TGTGCCAGCAGCGCTAGGACAGAAGAAATCTACGAGCAGTACTTC
TRBD2,TRBJ2-3,.,TRBV5-6,CASSPVMGGSSDTQYF,TGTGCCAGCAGCCCCGTTATGGGGGGGAGCTCAGATACGCAGTATTTT
TRBD2,TRBJ2-3,once,TRBV9,CASSLGLAGAQDTQYF,TGTGCCAGCAGCCTAGGACTAGCGGGGGCCCAAGATACGCAGTATTTT
.,TRBJ2-3,once,TRBV29-1,CSVPRSGADTQYF,TGCAGCGTCCCCAGGAGCGGAGCAGATACGCAGTATTTT
TRBD1,TRBJ1-5,.,TRBV5-5,CASRLGAGQGNQPQHF,TGTGCCAGCAGGTTGGGTGCCGGACAGGGGAACCAGCCCCAGCATTTT
TRBD1,TRBJ1-1,.,TRBV28,CASSRDRILNTEAFF,TGTGCCAGCAGTCGGGACAGAATTTTGAACACTGAAGCTTTCTTT
.,TRBJ1-4,once,TRBV19,CASSFDSRSNEKLFF,TGTGCCAGTAGTTTTGACAGTCGTTCTAATGAAAAACTGTTTTTT
TRBD1,TRBJ1-2,.,TRBV2,CASSEARRGPGYTF,TGTGCCAGCAGTGAAGCGCGGAGGGGGCCGGGCTACACCTTC
TRBD1,TRBJ2-1,.,TRBV10-3,CAIRTGSSYNEQFF,TGTGCCATCAGGACAGGGAGCTCCTACAATGAGCAGTTCTTC
TRBD1,TRBJ1-2,.,TRBV18,CASSPGTDGYTF,TGTGCCAGCTCACCAGGGACAGATGGCTACACCTTC
TRBD2,TRBJ2-1,.,TRBV7-2,CASISGRAGQSNEQFF,TGTGCCAGCATATCCGGTCGAGCGGGGCAATCCAATGAGCAGTTCTTC
.,TRBJ1-2,.,TRBV28,CASRGDSPRGYTF,TGTGCCAGCAGGGGGGACTCCCCCAGAGGCTACACCTTC
TRBD1,TRBJ1-5,once,TRBV6-6,CASSYDFGQGNQPQHF,TGTGCCAGCAGTTACGATTTCGGACAGGGTAATCAGCCCCAGCATTTT
.,TRBJ2-3,.,TRBV7-2,CASSLTGTNTQYF,TGTGCCAGCAGCTTAACGGGTACGAATACGCAGTATTTT
TRBD1,TRBJ2-1,.,TRBV6-1,CASTSRGGEGEQFF,TGTGCCAGCACCTCCCGAGGGGGCGAGGGTGAGCAGTTCTTC
.,TRBJ1-1,.,TRBV19,CATQSGGAFF,TGTGCCACTCAGTCCGGGGGGGCTTTCTTT
TRBD2,TRBJ2-2,.,TRBV19,CASSIVGTSVTGELFF,TGTGCCAGTAGTATAGTTGGGACTAGCGTCACCGGGGAGCTGTTTTTT
.,TRBJ2-7,few,TRBV5-1,CASTLRVSGTYYEQYF,TGCGCCAGCACTCTGAGGGTCTCCGGGACTTACTACGAGCAGTACTTC
TRBD1,TRBJ1-3,once,TRBV29-1,CSVEGDRGSNTIYF,TGCAGCGTTGAAGGGGACAGGGGATCGAACACCATATATTTT
.,TRBJ1-5,.,TRBV6-5,CASRWQGDQPQHF,TGTGCCAGCAGGTGGCAGGGTGACCAGCCCCAGCATTTT
.,TRBJ1-2,.,TRBV10-1,CASSESRQGLYGYTF,TGCGCCAGCAGTGAAAGTCGCCAGGGATTATATGGCTACACCTTC
TRBD1,TRBJ2-2,.,TRBV9,CASSINQGEITGELFF,TGTGCCAGCAGCATCAATCAGGGGGAGATCACCGGGGAGCTGTTTTTT
.,TRBJ2-1,.,TRBV28,CASAFGAGYNEQFF,TGTGCCAGCGCATTTGGGGCAGGATACAATGAGCAGTTCTTC
.,TRBJ1-4,.,TRBV11-3,CASSLDRFEKLFF,TGTGCCAGCAGCTTAGATCGGTTTGAAAAACTGTTTTTT
TRBD1,TRBJ2-3,.,TRBV30,CAWSVGRGTTDTQYF,TGTGCCTGGAGTGTGGGCAGGGGGACGACAGATACGCAGTATTTT
.,TRBJ2-5,.,TRBV7-3,CASSLMSMETQYF,TGTGCCAGCAGCTTAATGAGTATGGAGACCCAGTACTTC
TRBD1,TRBJ2-5,many,TRBV3-1/TRBV3-2,CASIEQGASGETQYF,TGTGCCAGCATAGAACAGGGGGCGTCGGGGGAGACCCAGTACTTC
TRBD1,TRBJ1-1,.,TRBV25-1,CASSSRGRGRFADTEAFF,TGTGCCAGCAGCTCTAGGGGAAGGGGGCGTTTTGCGGACACTGAAGCTTTCTTT
.,TRBJ1-2,.,TRBV6-2/TRBV6-3,CASSPGRGPGSGYTF,TGTGCCAGCAGTCCAGGGCGGGGGCCTGGAAGTGGCTACACCTTC
.,TRBJ2-1,.,TRBV10-2,CASGDWDNEQFF,TGCGCCAGCGGAGACTGGGACAATGAGCAGTTCTTC
TRBD2,TRBJ2-3,.,TRBV7-3,CASSWTSGSKWYF,TGTGCCAGCAGCTGGACTAGCGGGAGTAAGTGGTATTTT